These 29 T cell receptor beta chains were sequenced from one sample in a study of memory CD4+ T cells and cytomegalovirus serostatus (dated by TCRdb to between 2018 and 2020). Library method: the immunoSEQ multiplex PCR assay. TCRdb's version of the immuneACCESS table is confined to in-frame rearrangements and falls short of the full clone set. An unresolved V gene accounts for under half of the shortfall where checked; the remainder is of unknown origin. The sample contains about 96,000 clones, around 80% of them found a single time. Roughly 4% of the sample is taken by the ten largest. Single viable CD3+CD4+CD8-CD45RO+ cells were sorted as memory CD4+ T cells on a FACSAria II. Sequenced: memory CD4+ T cells from blood. The receptors come from an adult in good health and CMV-seropositive.

This chain uses TRBV6-5 with TRBJ2-1; 11 bases agree with TRBD1. The CDR3 extends over 16 amino acids. The junction had 8 bases not matched to a gene; V was cut back by 2 bases and J by 8 bases. Germline V gene data show CDR1 as MNHEY and CDR2 as SVGAGI. The CDR3 is CASSYPDRGRWDEQFF. Written as DNA, the CDR3 is TGTGCCAGCAGTTACCCGGACAGGGGGCGCTGGGATGAGCAGTTCTTC.

The J gene is TRBJ1-1, the V gene TRBV27, with 8 bases matching TRBD1. In germline, CDR1 is MNHEY, CDR2 SMNVEV (reference sequence). The CDR3 totals 16 residues. Trimming removed 5 bases from V and 1 base from J; junction bases left unmatched: 9. Here the CDR3 DNA reads TGTGCCAGCAGTCTCAATCAGGGGACAGGGAACACTGAAGCTTTCTTT. It codes for CASSLNQGTGNTEAFF.

This clone was observed many times. The chain employs TRBV19 and TRBJ1-4, with no clear D. The CDR3 sequence is 16 residues long. Trimming cost V 1 base and J 5 bases, with 14 bases left between them. Germline CDR1 LNHDA, CDR2 SQIVND (reference sequence). CDR3 bases: TGTGCCAGTAGTATAGGGCGACATCAACCGAATGAAAAACTGTTTTTT. Encoded protein: CASSIGRHQPNEKLFF.

This chain connects TRBV30 to TRBJ1-5; 8 nucleotides align to TRBD1. Per the germline V gene, CDR1 is GTSNPN and CDR2 is SVGIG (reference sequence). The CDR3 runs 14 residues. V dropped 1 base and J dropped 2; count of bases not matched to a gene: 1. The CDR3 spells CAWSAGGGNQPQHF. DNA of the CDR3: TGTGCCTGGAGTGCAGGGGGCGGCAATCAGCCCCAGCATTTT.

The chain couples TRBV5-4 to TRBJ2-5; perhaps TRBD2 as D (5 bases). Germline-derived CDR1 and CDR2 are SGHNT and YYREEE (reference sequence). The CDR3 consists of 14 residues. V was trimmed by 4 bases and J by 3 bases, leaving 13 bases between them. The chain's CDR3 is CASSPGRAEETQYF. The DNA of the CDR3 is TGTGCCAGCAGCCCGGGAAGGGCGGAAGAGACCCAGTACTTC.

This clone was recorded only once. CDR3 region: CASSPGQQSYEQYF. For the CDR3, the DNA is TGTGCCAGCAGCCCGGGACAGCAGTCCTACGAGCAGTACTTC. The chain has TRBV6-6 and TRBJ2-7; TRBD1 aligns across 7 bases. Germline CDR1 is MNHNY and CDR2 is SVGAGI (reference sequence). The J segment lost 1 base and the V segment lost 6 bases, leaving 6 bases of the junction unmatched. The CDR3 length is 14 residues.

The rearrangement joins TRBV2 to TRBJ1-1; 9 bases line up with TRBD1. The ends lost 6 bases at V and 10 bases at J; junction bases unmatched: 6. Germline CDR1 is SNHLY and CDR2 is FYNNEI. The CDR3 has 12 amino acids. As DNA, the CDR3 is TGTGCCAGCAGGGACAGGGGTGTGGGAGCTTTCTTT. It is translated as CASRDRGVGAFF.

The chain is built from TRBV27 and TRBJ2-1; D is undetermined. With 8 bases removed from V and 5 bases from J, the gap between germline ends came to 7 bases. Germline CDR1 reads MNHEY; CDR2 reads SMNVEV (reference sequence). The CDR3 extends over 11 amino acids. In DNA, the CDR3 is TGTGCCAGCCCGATAAACAATGAGCAGTTCTTC. Translation: CASPINNEQFF.

The V call is TRBV12-5, the J call TRBJ2-3; TRBD2 matches at 7 bases. Germline V CDR1 and CDR2: LGHNT, FRNRAP. V gave up 1 base and J gave up 2 bases; unmatched junction bases: 3. CDR3 size: 15 residues. In DNA form, the CDR3 reads TGTGCTAGTGGTTTGGGCCTAGCGGACACAGATACGCAGTATTTT. Amino acids: CASGLGLADTDTQYF. The full variable domain, its missing parts supplied by reference TRBV12-5 and TRBJ2-3, is DARVTQTPRHKVTEMGQEVTMRCQPILGHNTVFWYRQTMMQGLELLAYFRNRAPLDDSGMPKDRFSAEMPDATLATLKIQPSEPRDSAVYFCASGLGLADTDTQYFGPGTRLTVL.

The chain recombines TRBV5-4 with TRBJ2-2; 8 bases map to TRBD1. The ends lost 4 bases at V and 5 bases at J; junction bases unmatched: 7. CDR1 is SGHNT and CDR2 is YYREEE in the germline V gene (reference sequence). The CDR3 loop spans 15 amino acids. Here the CDR3 reads CASSKFQGATGELFF. DNA of the CDR3: TGTGCCAGCAGCAAATTTCAGGGGGCTACCGGGGAGCTGTTTTTT.

The chain has TRBV4-3 and TRBJ2-2; a weak D match, TRBD1 (5 bases). The V end lost 1 base, the J end lost 12 bases, and 15 bases lay between the germline ends. The CDR3 is 14 residues long. The germline gives CDR1 LGHNA, CDR2 YSLEER. This chain's CDR3 is CASSQGGRAEKLFF. CDR3 coding DNA: TGCGCCAGCAGCCAAGGAGGCAGGGCCGAGAAGCTGTTTTTT.

The rearrangement uses TRBV28 and TRBJ2-7; either TRBD1 or TRBD2 may supply D (5 bases each). V lost 3 bases and J lost 4, with 7 bases in between. This CDR3 has 12 amino acids. Germline CDR1 and CDR2: MDHEN and SYDVKM. The chain's CDR3 is CASSFGAYEQYF. In DNA form, the CDR3 reads TGTGCCAGCAGTTTCGGGGCTTACGAGCAGTACTTC. The complete variable domain, with remaining parts taken from reference TRBV28 and TRBJ2-7, reads DVKVTQSSRYLVKRTGEKVFLECVQDMDHENMFWYRQDPGLGLRLIYFSYDVKMKEKGDIPEGYSVSREKKERFSLILESASTNQTSMYLCASSFGAYEQYFGPGTRLTVT.

This clone was seen a handful of times. J is TRBJ1-1 and V is TRBV18, with D unresolved. The germline CDR1 and CDR2 sequences are KGHSH and LQKENI. The CDR3 has 16 amino acids. The V and J ends lost 3 bases and 0 bases respectively, with 14 bases between them. In DNA, the CDR3 is TGTGCCAGCTCACCTAGTGGAACAGAGATGAACACTGAAGCTTTCTTT. The encoded protein is CASSPSGTEMNTEAFF.

V and J are TRBV4-3 and TRBJ2-3, with 9 positions matching TRBD2. CDR1 and CDR2 (germline): LGHNA, YSLEER. V trimming: 1 base; J trimming: 6 bases; junction bases outside the gene matches: 8. The CDR3 totals 16 residues. The CDR3 here is CASSQGPASGMDTQYF. The CDR3 nucleotides read TGCGCCAGCAGCCAAGGCCCCGCTAGCGGGATGGATACGCAGTATTTT.

The rearrangement joins TRBV5-4 to TRBJ1-1, with TRBD1 identical over 7 bases. V lost 4 bases, J lost 0 bases, and 6 bases stayed unmatched. Per the germline V gene, CDR1 is SGHNT and CDR2 is YYREEE (reference sequence). The CDR3 runs 15 residues. This CDR3 is CASSPGGTVNTEAFF. CDR3 nucleotides: TGTGCCAGCAGCCCCGGTGGGACAGTGAACACTGAAGCTTTCTTT.

The chain couples TRBV5-4 to TRBJ2-7, with a possible D match to TRBD1 (6 bases). The V gene lost 4 bases and the J gene lost 1 base, with 15 bases spanning the gap. CDR1 and CDR2 from the germline V gene are SGHNT and YYREEE (reference sequence). The CDR3 extends over 15 amino acids. CDR3 sequence reads: CASSLSRDNSYEQYF. In DNA form, the CDR3 reads TGTGCCAGCAGCCTCAGCCGGGACAATTCCTACGAGCAGTACTTC.

The V gene is TRBV27, the J gene TRBJ2-1; 13 bases match TRBD2. The CDR3 contains 15 residues. Per germline, CDR1 MNHEY and CDR2 SMNVEV (reference sequence). V shed 8 bases and J 7 bases; nucleotides not matched to a gene: 8. CDR3: CASGRRTSGSNEQFF. The CDR3 region has the DNA TGTGCCAGCGGCAGGCGGACTAGCGGGAGTAATGAGCAGTTCTTC.

This rearrangement joins TRBV7-3 to TRBJ2-3; D is perhaps TRBD1 or TRBD2 (5 bases each). From germline, CDR1 is SGHTA and CDR2 FQGTGA. The ends were cut back, 2 bases at V and 5 bases at J, with 11 bases in the middle. The CDR3 spans 14 residues. CDR3 amino acids: CASSLGLQGDTQYF. The CDR3 bases are TGTGCCAGCAGCTTAGGACTCCAGGGAGATACGCAGTATTTT.

Notes on this clone: A junction end diverges from the germline sequence, so it may reflect a read error. The rearrangement links TRBV7-7 to TRBJ1-5, with D unclear. This CDR3 spans 17 amino acids. Germline lookup yields CDR1 SSHAT and CDR2 FNYEAQ (reference sequence). DNA for the CDR3: TGTGCTAGCAGCTTAACCACTGGTAGGAGAGGCAATCAGCCCCAGCATTTT. Translation gives CASSLTTGRRGNQPQHF.

This clone was detected only once. This chain's CDR3 is CASSLGGKASDITGELFF. CDR3 DNA: TGTGCCAGCAGCTTAGGCGGAAAGGCTAGCGACATAACCGGGGAGCTGTTTTTT. The V gene is TRBV11-2, the J gene TRBJ2-2, with a tentative D call TRBD2 (6 bases). This CDR3 is 18 amino acids long. Trimming stripped 1 base from V and 5 bases from J, with 20 bases between. Germline lookup yields CDR1 SGHAT and CDR2 FQNNGV.

In this sample, this clone turned up a few times. One end of the junction does not line up with germline, which may come from a read error. V usage is TRBV5-4 and J usage is TRBJ1-2, with 7 bases identical to TRBD1. The germline gives CDR1 SGHNT, CDR2 YYREEE (reference sequence). The CDR3 runs 15 residues. The CDR3 region is CASSPEGGESYGYTF. The CDR3 nucleotides are TGCGCCAGCAGCCCCGAAGGGGGCGAGAGCTATGGCTACACCTTC.

The V and J genes are TRBV6-1 and TRBJ2-1; 7 positions agree with TRBD1. Germline lookup yields CDR1 MNHNS and CDR2 SASEGT. This CDR3 contains 15 residues. V shed 6 bases, J shed 5 bases, and the junction held 10 bases outside the gene matches. The CDR3 DNA reads TGTGCCAGCAGAAAGGGGGCATGGACCGACAATGAGCAGTTCTTC. It is translated as CASRKGAWTDNEQFF.

This sequence joins TRBV5-1 and TRBJ2-1, with 7 bases identical to TRBD1. This CDR3 comprises 13 residues. CDR1 is SGHRS and CDR2 is YFSETQ in the germline V gene. V shed 8 bases, J shed 3 bases, and the junction held 5 bases outside the gene matches. The CDR3 protein is CARGQADYNEQFF. The DNA of the CDR3 is TGCGCCAGAGGACAGGCCGACTACAATGAGCAGTTCTTC. Full variable domain (remainder filled in from reference TRBV5-1 and TRBJ2-1): KAGVTQTPRYLIKTRGQQVTLSCSPISGHRSVSWYQQTPGQGLQFLFEYFSETQRNKGNFPGRFSGRQFSNSRSEMNVSTLELGDSALYLCARGQADYNEQFFGPGTRLTVL.

This sequence joins TRBV5-1 and TRBJ1-1; TRBD1 is a possible D gene (6 bases). There are 14 residues in the CDR3. Germline CDR1 reads SGHRS; CDR2 reads YFSETQ. Trimming took 3 bases from V and 6 from J, leaving 15 bases between them. The DNA for the CDR3 is TGCGCCAGCAGCTCGATACAGGGCGGGGCTGAAGCTTTCTTT. Protein product: CASSSIQGGAEAFF.

The gene calls are TRBV6-5 and TRBJ2-4; D gene uncertain. The V end lost 4 bases, the J end lost 9 bases, and 13 bases lay between the germline ends. This CDR3 has 13 residues. Germline V gene sequence: CDR1 MNHEY, CDR2 SVGAGI. The CDR3 region has the DNA TGTGCCAGCAGTTTGGACCCCTTCGGCATTCAGTACTTC. Its protein is CASSLDPFGIQYF.

The V gene is TRBV9, the J gene TRBJ2-1, with 10 bases identical to TRBD2. Unmatched junction bases numbered 9, after V lost 4 bases and J lost 5 bases. Germline V CDR1 and CDR2: SGDLS, YYNGEE. The CDR3 has 16 residues. The CDR3 region has the DNA TGTGCCAGCAGCAATCGGACTAGCGGAGACCACAATGAGCAGTTCTTC. As protein: CASSNRTSGDHNEQFF.

A single count supports this clone. The J gene is TRBJ2-5, the V gene TRBV7-9, with 12 bases that match TRBD2. The CDR3 length is 15 residues. The ends lost 4 bases at V and 5 bases at J; junction bases unmatched: 5. CDR1 and CDR2 from the germline V gene are SEHNR and FQNEAQ (reference sequence). The CDR3 bases are TGTGCCAGCAGCTCTAGCGGGAGGGTGGGTGAGACCCAGTACTTC. Its translation: CASSSSGRVGETQYF.

V is TRBV7-9 and J is TRBJ2-4; 9 bases map to TRBD1. The CDR3 has 14 residues. J lost 8 bases, V lost 5 bases, and 7 bases had no gene match. Germline assignment: CDR1 SEHNR and CDR2 FQNEAQ (reference sequence). The CDR3 is CASSPRTGEDIQYF. The CDR3 nucleotides read TGTGCCAGCAGCCCCAGGACAGGGGAGGACATTCAGTACTTC.

This clone was observed once. V gene TRBV9 combines with J gene TRBJ2-5; 9 nucleotides align to TRBD1. Germline lookup yields CDR1 SGDLS and CDR2 YYNGEE. The CDR3 is 14 amino acids. V lost 3 bases to trimming and J lost 5 bases; unmatched junction nucleotides: 5. The CDR3 is CASSAGQGLETQYF. In DNA, the CDR3 is TGTGCCAGCAGCGCAGGACAGGGGCTTGAGACCCAGTACTTC.